This T cell receptor (beta chain) was obtained from a study of cytomegalovirus exposure and HLA in healthy donors. About the research overall: Across 350 to 500 genotyped donors, around 80% landed in the Caucasian-associated ancestry cluster.

Use of 60 Vbeta and 13 Jbeta primers characterized the PCR. Per the authors' pipeline: Unique TCR beta chains totaled 80 million to 100 million in a later count, with about 11 million of them shared. Data came from immunoSEQ multiplex PCR; TCRdb stores just in-frame clones and leaves some out. The V and J calls and the clone size are those of that table, but D and trimming were determined from the DNA. The data show about 160,000 clones, roughly four fifths seen once. Study-level findings and limits: Researchers reported that a few CMV-associated chains were confirmed in vitro as CMV antigen-specific.

Trimming left V 3 bases short and J 1 base short, with 16 bases between. CDR3 size: 16 residues. From germline, CDR1 is SGHDT and CDR2 YYEEEE. Worth noting for this clone: Antigen: not known.

This chain uses TRBV5-6 with TRBJ2-5, with a weak D call TRBD1 (6 bases). The TCR was taken from a man aged 55 to 70 in good health and CMV-seronegative. The sample comprised PBMCs. The CDR3, as DNA: TGTGCCAGCAGCTCCAGTACAGGGTGGATCCAAGAGACCCAGTACTTC. Its translation is CASSSSTGWIQETQYF.